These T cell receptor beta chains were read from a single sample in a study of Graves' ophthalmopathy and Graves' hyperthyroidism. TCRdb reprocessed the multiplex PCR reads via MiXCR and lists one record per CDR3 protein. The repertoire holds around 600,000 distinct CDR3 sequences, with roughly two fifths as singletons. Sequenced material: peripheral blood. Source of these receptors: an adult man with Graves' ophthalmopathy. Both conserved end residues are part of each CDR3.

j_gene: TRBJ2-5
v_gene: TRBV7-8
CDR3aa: CASSPRRGIETQYF

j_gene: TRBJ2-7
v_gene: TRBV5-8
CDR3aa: CASSLGTSGSIEQYF

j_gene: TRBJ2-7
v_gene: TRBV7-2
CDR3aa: CASSLSDGTAYEQYF

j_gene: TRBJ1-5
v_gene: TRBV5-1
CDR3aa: CASSFGTGFNSNQPQHF

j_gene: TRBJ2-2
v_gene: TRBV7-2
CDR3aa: CASSIGQTNTGELFF

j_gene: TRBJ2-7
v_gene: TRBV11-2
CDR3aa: CASSSPGTGLEQYF

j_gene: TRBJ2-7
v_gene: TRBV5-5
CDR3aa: CASSRGGLSYEQYF

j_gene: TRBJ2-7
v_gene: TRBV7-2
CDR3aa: CASSLSDRGRYEQYF

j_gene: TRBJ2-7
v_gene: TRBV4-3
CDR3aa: CASSQVSQNSYEQYF

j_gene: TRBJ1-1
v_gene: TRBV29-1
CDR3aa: CSVEGQNTEAFF

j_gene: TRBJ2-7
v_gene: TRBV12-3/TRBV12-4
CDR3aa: CASSFTSVYEQYF

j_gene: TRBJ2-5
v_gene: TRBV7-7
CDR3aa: CASSPNQLAGSETQYF

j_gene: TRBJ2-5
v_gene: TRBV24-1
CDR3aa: CATSGHSTAETQYF

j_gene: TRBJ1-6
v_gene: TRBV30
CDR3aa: CAWTGYANSPLHF

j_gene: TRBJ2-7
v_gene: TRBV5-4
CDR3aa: CTSSPDRFTYEQYF

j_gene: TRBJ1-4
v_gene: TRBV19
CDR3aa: CASIARTAPGEKLFF

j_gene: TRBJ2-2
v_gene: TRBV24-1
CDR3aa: CATSIAGVSTGELFF

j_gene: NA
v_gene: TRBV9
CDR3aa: CASSATGGRGIQYF

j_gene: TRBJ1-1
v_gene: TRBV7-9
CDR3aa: CASSLDYGTPSHEAFF

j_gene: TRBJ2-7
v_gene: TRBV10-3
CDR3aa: CASTLAQGTSYEQYF

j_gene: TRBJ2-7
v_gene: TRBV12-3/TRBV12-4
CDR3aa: CASRPPSGGYYEQYF

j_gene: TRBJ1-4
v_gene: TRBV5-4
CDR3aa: CASSSRGGDTNEKLFF